What follows describes a single TCR beta chain. V lost 8 bases to trimming and J lost 2 bases, with 13 bases between them. The CDR3 has 14 residues. Germline V gene lookup returns CDR1 SGDLS and CDR2 YYNGEE. This entry is derived from a study of blood T cell repertoires in COVID-19. Study background: The United States, Italy and Spain supplied acute and convalescent COVID-19 samples. Nucleic acid was either cDNA or gDNA, and it came from T cells, B-cell-depleted T cells, or PBMCs.

As originally analysed: Reference gene primer amplification in the assay estimated nucleated cell counts. Using immunoSEQ multiplex PCR, the repertoire was profiled, and TCRdb retains in-frame clones only, with some absent. The V and J calls and clone size were taken over from that table, and D and trimming were inferred from the DNA. The sample includes about 52,000 clones, approximately 82% of them seen just once. This receptor was obtained from a man in his 70s with active COVID-19. The gene calls are TRBV9 and TRBJ2-2; perhaps TRBD1 as D (6 bases). Sequenced material: peripheral blood. In DNA, the CDR3 is TGTGCCAGTACGAGGACAGTTAACACCGGGGAGCTGTTTTTT. Translation: CASTRTVNTGELFF. The whole variable domain, remainder taken from reference TRBV9 and TRBJ2-2, is DSGVTQTPKHLITATGQRVTLRCSPRSGDLSVYWYQQSLDQGLQFLIQYYNGEERAKGNILERFSAQQFPDLHSELNLSSLELGDSALYFCASTRTVNTGELFFGEGSRLTVL.